Reported below is one TCR beta chain. Its cognate antigen has yet to be identified. Qualities for individual bases were not recorded, and no much larger clone is one base off. Measured from the cysteine to the phenylalanine, the CDR3 is 14 residues long. Only the CDR3 DNA stays, 42 bases, in frame from base 1. Based on the germline V gene, the CDR1 and CDR2 sequences are SGDLS and YYNGEE. V gives up 0 bases and J gives up 8 bases, and the segment between their germline ends measures 14 bases. In the ViraFEST assay, PBMC were stimulated with viral peptide pools, and antigen-specific CD4+ T cell clonotypes were then identified by expansion using TCR sequencing. After approximately eleven days of culture, CD4+ T cells were isolated with the EasySep CD4+ T cell isolation kit. None of the healthy vaccine recipients had a prior SARS-CoV-2 infection, which was confirmed by nucleocapsid antibody tests that came back negative both before and after vaccination. Some 1.9 million PBMC per well were cultured with around 9.8 ug/ml peptides in IMDM containing roughly 5% human AB serum, about 9 IU/ml IL-2 and gentamicin. On days 3 and 7, half of the culture medium was replaced with fresh IL-2-containing medium. Each peptide stimulation condition was cultured in triplicate wells unless otherwise noted. PBMC were separated from whole blood using Ficoll-Paque Plus gradient centrifugation and were then either cryopreserved at -140C or used fresh. The overlapping peptide pools covered the spike proteins of SARS-CoV-2 as well as those of the common cold coronaviruses HCoV-NL63, HCoV-OC43 and HCoV-229E. The QIAamp micro DNA kit was used to extract genomic DNA from the cultured CD4+ T cells.

Receptors were amplified or captured by the immunoSEQ multiplex PCR assay. DNA from the cultured and isolated CD4+ T cells underwent TCR beta CDR3 sequencing. Processing in the source paper ran as follows. The analysis removed non-productive TCR sequences, trimmed reads to the CDR3 region, and retained only CDR3s that were 7 or more amino acids long. The MANAFEST web app was used to pick out antigen-specific clonotypes by comparing their expansion in peptide wells with that in reference cultures. Positive clones required FDR<0.05 expansion versus reference and all other wells, odds ratio above 5, and frequency above 0.1% in two replicate wells. A clonotype was called cross-reactive if it was significantly expanded both in SARS-CoV-2 spike wells and in at least one common cold coronavirus spike condition. CDR3 similarity was assessed by Levenshtein distance with the stringdist R package, and unrooted trees were built with ape in R 3.6.1. In TCRdb, the immuneACCESS table is reduced to in-frame sequences with V and J assigned. These tables do not hold every clone; where another copy was compared, an unresolved V gene accounts for under half, and the others remain unexplained. V, J and clone size reflect that table, while D and trimming were determined from the DNA. This sample lists 25,000 or so clones; under 75% were detected once. The leading ten clones occupy around 12% of the sample.

The data are from a study of vaccination effects on CD4 cells after COVID-19 (dated 2022 in TCRdb). As for the study more broadly: Each participant received two doses of an mRNA SARS-CoV-2 vaccine, either BNT162b2 or mRNA-1273. A total of 9 to 11 COVID-19 convalescent patients and a handful of SARS-CoV-2-naive healthy vaccine recipients were included in the full study. Cultures from other donors in the study were sequenced using the Oncomine TCR Beta short-read assay on an Illumina iSeq 100. In both COVID-19 convalescent patients and infection-naive vaccine recipients, the study compared SARS-CoV-2 spike-specific CD4+ TCR repertoires from before mRNA vaccination with those from after it. The investigation overall reported the following: Marked clonal contraction was observed in both infection-induced and vaccine-induced clones at late post-vaccination timepoints, consistent with waning T cell responses. The study was limited by a small number of convalescent patients, and early post-infection timepoints were lacking. Among healthy vaccine recipients, nearly all vaccine-induced clones were SARS-CoV-2 mono-reactive, and only 1 of 255 was cross-reactive with common cold coronaviruses.

The TCR comes from a human donor who received a COVID-19 vaccine. The sequence links TRBV9 to TRBJ1-2; the D gene cannot be named for sure. The sample consisted of CD4+ T cells from PBMCs cultured with HCoV-OC43 spike peptides, taken before COVID-19 vaccination. The intended sense of this specimen's cell subset or site label: HCoV-OC43 spike overlapping peptide pool stimulation. CDR3 protein: CASSVVSRGVGYTF. At the DNA level, the sequence is TGTGCCAGCAGCGTAGTCTCCCGGGGTGTCGGCTACACCTTC.